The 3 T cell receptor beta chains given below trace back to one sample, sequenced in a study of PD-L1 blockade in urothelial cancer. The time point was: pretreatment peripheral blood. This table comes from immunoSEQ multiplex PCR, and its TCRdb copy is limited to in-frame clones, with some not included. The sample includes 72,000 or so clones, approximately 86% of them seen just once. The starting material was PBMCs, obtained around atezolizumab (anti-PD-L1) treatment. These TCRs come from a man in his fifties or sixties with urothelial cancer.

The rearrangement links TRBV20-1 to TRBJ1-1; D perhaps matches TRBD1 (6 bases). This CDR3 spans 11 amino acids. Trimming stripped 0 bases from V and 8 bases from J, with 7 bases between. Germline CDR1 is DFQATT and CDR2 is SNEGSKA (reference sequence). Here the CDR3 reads CSARDRGEAFF. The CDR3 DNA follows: TGCAGTGCTAGAGACAGGGGAGAAGCTTTCTTT.

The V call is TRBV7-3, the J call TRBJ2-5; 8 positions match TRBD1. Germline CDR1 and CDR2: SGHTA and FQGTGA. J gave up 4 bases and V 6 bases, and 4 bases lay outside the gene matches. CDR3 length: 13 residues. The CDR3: CASSIGTGETQYF. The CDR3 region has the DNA TGTGCCAGCAGTATCGGGACAGGAGAGACCCAGTACTTC. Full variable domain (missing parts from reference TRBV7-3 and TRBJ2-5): GAGVSQTPSNKVTEKGKYVELRCDPISGHTALYWYRQSLGQGPEFLIYFQGTGAADDSGLPNDRFFAVRPEGSVSTLKIQRTERGDSAVYLCASSIGTGETQYFGPGTRLLVL.

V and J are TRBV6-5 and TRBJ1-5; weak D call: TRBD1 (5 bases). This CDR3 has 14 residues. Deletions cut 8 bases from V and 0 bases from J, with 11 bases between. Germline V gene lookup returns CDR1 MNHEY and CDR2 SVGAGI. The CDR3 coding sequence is TGTGCCAGCCGACAGACCAATAGCAATCAGCCCCAGCATTTT. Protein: CASRQTNSNQPQHF.